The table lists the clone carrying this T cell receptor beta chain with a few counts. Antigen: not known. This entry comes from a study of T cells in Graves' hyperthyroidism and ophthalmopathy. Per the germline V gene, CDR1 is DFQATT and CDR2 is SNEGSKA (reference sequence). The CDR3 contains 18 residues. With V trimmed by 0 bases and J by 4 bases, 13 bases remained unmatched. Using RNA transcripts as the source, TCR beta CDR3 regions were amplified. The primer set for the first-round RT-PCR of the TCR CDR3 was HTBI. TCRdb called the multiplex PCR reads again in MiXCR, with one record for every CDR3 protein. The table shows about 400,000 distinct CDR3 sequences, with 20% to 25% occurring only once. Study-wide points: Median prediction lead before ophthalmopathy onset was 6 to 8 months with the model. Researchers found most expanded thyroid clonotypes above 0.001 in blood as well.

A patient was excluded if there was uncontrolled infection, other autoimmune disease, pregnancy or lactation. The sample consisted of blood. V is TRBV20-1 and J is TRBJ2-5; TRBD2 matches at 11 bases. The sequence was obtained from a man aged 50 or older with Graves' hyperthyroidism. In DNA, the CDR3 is TGCAGTGCTAGAGATCTGGCCCTAGCGGGAGGTGCGGGAGAGACCCAGTACTTC. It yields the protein CSARDLALAGGAGETQYF.